This T cell receptor (beta chain) was observed in a study of blood T cells in healthy people across ages. The study's findings and limits: Across samples, TCR beta diversity tracked strongly with naive T cell percentage. Per million T cells, the diversity of TCR beta decreased roughly linearly as age advanced.

Trimming cost V 3 bases and J 10 bases, with 16 bases left between them. Looked up from germline, CDR1 is SGHDN and CDR2 is FVKESK. CDR3 length equals 14 residues. As concerns this clonotype: Its antigen is not identified.

A J-beta primer mix and a sample-barcoded 5' primer were used in a second PCR of about 7 to 11 cycles. In TCRdb, the 5' RACE reads were re-called with MiXCR into one record per CDR3 protein. The sample has 700,000 to 1,000,000 distinct CDR3 sequences, 44% seen once; the top ten hold roughly a fifth. Sample: blood. The V call is TRBV14, the J call TRBJ2-1; D may be TRBD1 (6 bases). The receptor comes from a man aged 55 to 70 in good health. CDR3: CASSHSRFTGEQFF. In DNA, the CDR3 is TGTGCCAGCAGCCACAGTCGCTTCACAGGGGAGCAGTTCTTC.